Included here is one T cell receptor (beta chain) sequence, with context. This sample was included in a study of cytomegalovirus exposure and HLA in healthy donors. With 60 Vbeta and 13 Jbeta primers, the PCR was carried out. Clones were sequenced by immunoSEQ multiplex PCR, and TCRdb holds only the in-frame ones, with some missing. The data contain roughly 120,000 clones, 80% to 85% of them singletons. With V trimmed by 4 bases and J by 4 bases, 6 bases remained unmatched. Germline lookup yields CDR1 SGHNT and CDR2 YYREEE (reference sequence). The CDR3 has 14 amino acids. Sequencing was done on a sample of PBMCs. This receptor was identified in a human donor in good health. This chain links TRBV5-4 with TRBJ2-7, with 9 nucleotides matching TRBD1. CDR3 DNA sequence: TGTGCCAGCAGCCCGGGGACAGGGCTTTACGAGCAGTACTTC. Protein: CASSPGTGLYEQYF.